This T cell receptor (beta chain) is from a study of T cell changes during pregnancy in multiple sclerosis. Clones were sequenced by immunoSEQ multiplex PCR, and TCRdb holds only the in-frame ones, with some missing. The sample holds about 72,000 clones, more than 80% seen once. The germline V gene has CDR1 LNHDA and CDR2 SQIVND (reference sequence). V lost 8 bases and J lost 0; bases outside the gene matches: 9. The CDR3 totals 15 residues. The gene calls are TRBV19 and TRBJ1-2; TRBD1 matches at 7 bases. The sequenced sample was peripheral blood, obtained in the second trimester of pregnancy. The TCR originated in a female donor with multiple sclerosis, enrolled in a pregnancy study. The CDR3 reads CASSRQGSANYGYTF. CDR3 in DNA: TGTGCCAGTTCGCGACAGGGATCCGCTAACTATGGCTACACCTTC.